The 29 T cell receptor beta chains below were found in one sample sequenced in a study of T-cell memory formation after mild COVID-19. TCRdb reanalysed the 5' RACE reads using MiXCR and keeps one entry per CDR3 protein. In the table there are fewer than 450,000 distinct CDR3 sequences, approximately 24% of which are singletons. Source material: PBMCs or a T cell subset sorted from them (not recorded which). The receptors stem from an adult woman who had mild COVID-19 (a few samples of this study predate the infection). Cell type and time point are not known.

This clonotype was found a few times. This sequence joins TRBV18 and TRBJ2-7, with D possibly being TRBD1 or TRBD2 (5 bases each). The V and J ends lost 3 bases and 4 bases respectively, with 13 bases between them. The CDR3 totals 14 residues. Germline CDR1 KGHSH, CDR2 LQKENI. The CDR3 sequence: CASSPGEGSYEQYF. Written as DNA, the CDR3 is TGTGCCAGCTCACCTGGAGAGGGGTCTTACGAGCAGTACTTC.

This clonotype was seen repeatedly, ten times or more. Compared with germline, one end of the junction differs, possibly owing to a read error. The V call is TRBV7-7, the J call TRBJ2-5; the D is unclear. Germline-derived CDR1 and CDR2 are SSHAT and FNYEAQ (reference sequence). The CDR3 runs to 14 residues. The CDR3 protein is CASSFAVGQETQYF. The CDR3 DNA reads as TGTGCTAGCAGCTTCGCGGTAGGCCAAGAGACCCAGTACTTC.

The chain links TRBV24-1 to TRBJ1-2, with unresolved D. V gave up 1 base and J gave up 4 bases, with 0 bases separating them. The CDR3 length is 11 residues. Per germline, CDR1 KGHDR and CDR2 SFDVKD. CDR3 residues: CATSDFYGYTF. CDR3 DNA: TGTGCCACCAGTGATTTCTATGGCTACACCTTC.

V and J are TRBV4-1 and TRBJ2-3, with D unresolved. V shed 0 bases and J shed 0 bases, with 16 bases lying between them. The CDR3 has 18 residues. CDR1 MGHRA and CDR2 YSYEKL come from the germline V gene. The CDR3 bases are TGCGCCAGCAGCCAAGATCCCGGCTATCAGACTAGCACAGATACGCAGTATTTT. It is translated as CASSQDPGYQTSTDTQYF.

This rearrangement joins TRBV5-4 to TRBJ1-2, with no clear D. The CDR3 sequence is 13 residues long. Trimming removed 4 bases from V and 2 bases from J, with 9 bases in between. Germline V gene lookup returns CDR1 SGHNT and CDR2 YYREEE (reference sequence). CDR3 sequence reads: CASSLDDNYGYTF. In DNA form, the CDR3 reads TGTGCCAGCAGCCTCGATGACAACTATGGCTACACCTTC.

This clonotype has a handful of counts. The chain combines TRBV5-6 with TRBJ1-1, with D maybe TRBD1 (5 bases). CDR3 length: 15 amino acids. Per the germline V gene, CDR1 is SGHDT and CDR2 is YYEEEE. Trimming left V 2 bases short and J 3 bases short, with 14 bases between. The CDR3 spells CASSFSGRSYTEAFF. The CDR3 DNA is TGTGCCAGCAGCTTCTCAGGGAGGTCGTACACTGAAGCTTTCTTT.

This clonotype was detected a few times. The rearrangement links TRBV3-1 to TRBJ2-1; 8 nucleotides match TRBD2. The J segment lost 3 bases and the V segment lost 0 bases, leaving 7 bases of the junction unmatched. Germline CDR1 is LGHDT and CDR2 is YNNKEL (reference sequence). The CDR3 consists of 17 residues. CDR3 sequence reads: CASSQESGGFLYNEQFF. In DNA form, the CDR3 reads TGTGCCAGCAGCCAAGAAAGCGGGGGTTTCCTCTACAATGAGCAGTTCTTC.

Only a few counts were recorded for this clonotype. V usage is TRBV12-3 or TRBV12-4 and J usage is TRBJ2-7; weak D call: TRBD2 (6 bases). CDR3 length equals 14 residues. V was pared by 6 bases and J by 7 bases, with 19 bases between. The chain's CDR3 is CASRRDSAALEQYF. In DNA, the CDR3 is TGTGCCAGCAGACGGGACTCCGCTGCTTTGGAGCAGTACTTC.

The V call is TRBV6-2 or TRBV6-3, the J call TRBJ2-5, with a possible D match to TRBD2 (6 bases). CDR3 length: 15 amino acids. Between the trimmed V and J ends, which lost 7 bases and 5 bases, there was a span of 20 bases. The germline V gene has CDR1 MNHEY and CDR2 SVGEGT. CDR3 coding DNA: TGTGCCAGCACCCCGGCGCGGGGCCTTTGGGAGACCCAGTACTTC. Translation: CASTPARGLWETQYF.

The chain links TRBV7-9 to TRBJ1-2; D gene uncertain. The length of the CDR3 is 15 residues. CDR1 SEHNR and CDR2 FQNEAQ come from the germline V gene (reference sequence). V was cut by 4 bases and J by 3 bases, with 15 bases left in between. This CDR3 is CASSSGPPRDYGYTF. The CDR3 DNA reads TGTGCCAGCAGCTCGGGCCCCCCGAGGGACTATGGCTACACCTTC. Using reference TRBV7-9 and TRBJ1-2 for the parts outside the CDR3, the full variable domain is DTGVSQNPRHKITKRGQNVTFRCDPISEHNRLYWYRQTLGQGPEFLTYFQNEAQLEKSRLLSDRFSAERPKGSFSTLEIQRTEQGDSAMYLCASSSGPPRDYGYTFGSGTRLTVV.

This sequence joins TRBV7-9 and TRBJ1-1, with D possibly TRBD1 on 5 matching bases. With 6 bases removed from V and 6 bases from J, the gap between germline ends came to 14 bases. This CDR3 is 13 amino acids long. The V gene's germline CDR1 is SEHNR and CDR2 FQNEAQ (reference sequence). CDR3 sequence (DNA): TGTGCCAGCAGTCTGACCGGGGCAGCTGAAGCTTTCTTT. Translation: CASSLTGAAEAFF.

The CDR3 loop is CASSSPEATGPPYNEQFF. CDR3 sequence (DNA): TGTGCCAGCAGCTCCCCCGAAGCTACGGGACCCCCCTACAATGAGCAGTTCTTC. The rearrangement uses TRBV13 and TRBJ2-1, with D perhaps matching TRBD1 or TRBD2 (5 bases each). This CDR3 has 18 amino acids. V shed 4 bases and J shed 2 bases, with 21 bases lying between them. Germline CDR1 PRHDT, CDR2 FYEKMQ (reference sequence). Looking up the rest from reference TRBV13 and TRBJ2-1 gives the full variable domain: AAGVIQSPRHLIKEKRETATLKCYPIPRHDTVYWYQQGPGQDPQFLISFYEKMQSDKGSIPDRFSAQQFSDYHSELNMSSLELGDSALYFCASSSPEATGPPYNEQFFGPGTRLTVL.

This clonotype was counted only a few times. The genes are TRBV5-6 and TRBJ1-2; D is undetermined. Looked up from germline, CDR1 is SGHDT and CDR2 is YYEEEE. The CDR3 runs to 17 residues. Between the trimmed V and J ends, which lost 3 bases and 4 bases, there was a span of 22 bases. The CDR3: CASSSITTRESTYGYTF. The CDR3 coding sequence is TGTGCCAGCAGCTCGATAACCACACGAGAAAGTACCTATGGCTACACCTTC.

This clonotype was seen only a few times. The chain joins TRBV5-5 to TRBJ1-2, with TRBD1 as a possible D gene (5 bases). The CDR3 loop spans 15 amino acids. Trimming removed 0 bases from V and 8 bases from J, with 17 bases in between. The germline gives CDR1 SGHKS, CDR2 YYEKEE (reference sequence). DNA for the CDR3: TGTGCCAGCAGCTTGGGTCATACAGGTGACTTGGGCTACACCTTC. Residues: CASSLGHTGDLGYTF.

This sequence joins TRBV5-1 and TRBJ1-1, with D uncertain. The CDR3 totals 15 residues. Germline V gene data show CDR1 as SGHRS and CDR2 as YFSETQ. V lost 0 bases to trimming and J lost 4 bases, with 13 bases between them. The CDR3 reads CASSLGDTIGTEAFF. The DNA for the CDR3 is TGCGCCAGCAGCTTGGGTGACACAATCGGCACTGAAGCTTTCTTT.

This chain connects TRBV5-1 to TRBJ2-6; D remains ambiguous. Trimming removed 5 bases from V and 0 bases from J, with 9 bases in between. The CDR3 totals 15 residues. Germline-derived CDR1 and CDR2 are SGHRS and YFSETQ. The CDR3 sequence is CASRPVNSGANVLTF. DNA for the CDR3: TGCGCCAGCAGACCCGTCAACTCTGGGGCCAACGTCCTGACTTTC.

This clonotype turned up a few times. This sequence joins TRBV14 and TRBJ2-7; D uncertain. Deletions cut 5 bases from V and 10 bases from J, with 12 bases between. This CDR3 comprises 11 residues. Looked up from germline, CDR1 is SGHDN and CDR2 is FVKESK. The CDR3: CASSSWTGQYF. CDR3 DNA: TGTGCCAGCAGCTCATGGACCGGACAGTACTTC.

This chain links TRBV9 with TRBJ1-2, with TRBD1 matching 9 bases. The CDR3 runs 15 residues. Unmatched junction bases numbered 10, after V lost 4 bases and J lost 6 bases. Germline CDR1 is SGDLS and CDR2 is YYNGEE. The CDR3 loop is CASSSWTGDGDGYTF. The CDR3 nucleotides read TGTGCCAGCAGCTCATGGACAGGGGATGGGGATGGCTACACCTTC.

This clonotype was seen only a few times. J is TRBJ2-1 and V is TRBV6-5, with TRBD1 as a possible D gene (6 bases). Germline lookup yields CDR1 MNHEY and CDR2 SVGAGI. V was clipped by 5 bases and J by 4 bases, with 12 bases between them. This CDR3 is built from 14 residues. As DNA, the CDR3 is TGTGCCAGCAGTCCTTGGACAGTTTACAATGAGCAGTTCTTC. Translating it yields CASSPWTVYNEQFF.

The CDR3 coding sequence is TGTGCCAGCAGTTACTTTTCCTACGAGCAGTACTTC. Amino acid sequence: CASSYFSYEQYF. V and J are TRBV6-2 or TRBV6-3 and TRBJ2-7; D gene unclear. The CDR3 is 12 residues long. CDR1 MNHEY and CDR2 SVGEGT come from the germline V gene. V was shortened by 1 base and J by 1 base, with 2 bases between the two germline ends.

CDR3 sequence reads: CASRKDRRYEQYF. CDR3 DNA: TGTGCCAGCAGAAAGGACAGGCGTTACGAGCAGTACTTC. This sequence joins TRBV27 and TRBJ2-7; 7 positions match TRBD1. Germline lookup yields CDR1 MNHEY and CDR2 SMNVEV (reference sequence). This CDR3 is built from 13 residues. Unmatched junction bases numbered 6, after V lost 6 bases and J lost 4 bases.

This chain joins TRBV7-2 and TRBJ2-5, with no clear D. The V end was cut by 5 bases, the J end by 5 bases, with 18 bases between. This CDR3 contains 15 residues. Germline assignment: CDR1 SGHTA and CDR2 FQGNSA. The CDR3 reads CASSQKSGEWETQYF. The CDR3 nucleotides read TGTGCCAGCAGCCAAAAGTCGGGCGAATGGGAGACCCAGTACTTC.

This clonotype was counted between two and nine times. The rearrangement links TRBV5-1 to TRBJ2-4, with D maybe TRBD1 (6 bases). Germline V lookup: CDR1 SGHRS, CDR2 YFSETQ. Trimming removed 2 bases at V and 7 bases at J, with 16 bases between. The CDR3 extends over 15 amino acids. As DNA, the CDR3 is TGCGCCAGCAGCTTTTTGGGACACCACGCGAACATTCAGTACTTC. It is translated as CASSFLGHHANIQYF. Full variable domain (rest looked up from reference TRBV5-1 and TRBJ2-4): KAGVTQTPRYLIKTRGQQVTLSCSPISGHRSVSWYQQTPGQGLQFLFEYFSETQRNKGNFPGRFSGRQFSNSRSEMNVSTLELGDSALYLCASSFLGHHANIQYFGAGTRLSVL.

This clonotype was found a few times. The chain couples TRBV4-1 to TRBJ1-5; D gene ambiguous. The V and J ends lost 0 bases and 0 bases respectively, with 3 bases between them. The CDR3 runs to 14 residues. The germline gives CDR1 MGHRA, CDR2 YSYEKL. CDR3 amino acids: CASSQDDSNQPQHF. The CDR3 region has the DNA TGCGCCAGCAGCCAAGATGATAGCAATCAGCCCCAGCATTTT.

The chain links TRBV27 to TRBJ1-1, with 9 bases identical to TRBD1. Germline CDR1 is MNHEY and CDR2 is SMNVEV (reference sequence). With 4 bases clipped from V and 5 bases from J, the junction kept 8 bases outside the gene matches. This CDR3 is built from 15 residues. This chain's CDR3 is CASSSPRTGETEAFF. The CDR3 DNA reads TGTGCCAGCAGTTCCCCCCGGACAGGGGAAACTGAAGCTTTCTTT.

The rearrangement uses TRBV12-3 or TRBV12-4 and TRBJ2-3, with 9 bases aligning to TRBD2. The ends lost 4 bases at V and 2 bases at J; junction bases unmatched: 7. This CDR3 comprises 16 residues. CDR3 residues: CASSSRLAGPTDTQYF. Here the CDR3 DNA reads TGTGCCAGCAGTTCTAGGCTAGCGGGGCCCACAGATACGCAGTATTTT.

This clonotype turned up a few times. This chain uses TRBV12-3 or TRBV12-4 with TRBJ1-5; weak D call: TRBD1 (5 bases). This CDR3 spans 16 amino acids. Deletions cut 0 bases from V and 7 bases from J, with 16 bases between. CDR3 nucleotide sequence: TGTGCCAGCAGTTTAGCGCTAGGCGAGGGGAACCAGCCCCAGCATTTT. Translating gives CASSLALGEGNQPQHF.

The rearrangement links TRBV7-3 to TRBJ2-1; the match to TRBD2 covers 14 bases. With 4 bases clipped from V and 6 bases from J, the junction kept 2 bases outside the gene matches. Germline CDR1 and CDR2: SGHTA and FQGTGA. This CDR3 comprises 15 residues. The CDR3 here is CASSSTSGRANEQFF. The CDR3 coding sequence is TGTGCCAGCAGCTCGACTAGCGGGAGGGCCAATGAGCAGTTCTTC.

The V gene is TRBV18, the J gene TRBJ2-3; D uncertain. Germline CDR1 is KGHSH and CDR2 is LQKENI. V lost 6 bases and J lost 0, with 7 bases in between. The CDR3 sequence is 13 residues long. In DNA, the CDR3 is TGTGCCAGCTCCCTCATGAGCACAGATACGCAGTATTTT. Residues: CASSLMSTDTQYF.